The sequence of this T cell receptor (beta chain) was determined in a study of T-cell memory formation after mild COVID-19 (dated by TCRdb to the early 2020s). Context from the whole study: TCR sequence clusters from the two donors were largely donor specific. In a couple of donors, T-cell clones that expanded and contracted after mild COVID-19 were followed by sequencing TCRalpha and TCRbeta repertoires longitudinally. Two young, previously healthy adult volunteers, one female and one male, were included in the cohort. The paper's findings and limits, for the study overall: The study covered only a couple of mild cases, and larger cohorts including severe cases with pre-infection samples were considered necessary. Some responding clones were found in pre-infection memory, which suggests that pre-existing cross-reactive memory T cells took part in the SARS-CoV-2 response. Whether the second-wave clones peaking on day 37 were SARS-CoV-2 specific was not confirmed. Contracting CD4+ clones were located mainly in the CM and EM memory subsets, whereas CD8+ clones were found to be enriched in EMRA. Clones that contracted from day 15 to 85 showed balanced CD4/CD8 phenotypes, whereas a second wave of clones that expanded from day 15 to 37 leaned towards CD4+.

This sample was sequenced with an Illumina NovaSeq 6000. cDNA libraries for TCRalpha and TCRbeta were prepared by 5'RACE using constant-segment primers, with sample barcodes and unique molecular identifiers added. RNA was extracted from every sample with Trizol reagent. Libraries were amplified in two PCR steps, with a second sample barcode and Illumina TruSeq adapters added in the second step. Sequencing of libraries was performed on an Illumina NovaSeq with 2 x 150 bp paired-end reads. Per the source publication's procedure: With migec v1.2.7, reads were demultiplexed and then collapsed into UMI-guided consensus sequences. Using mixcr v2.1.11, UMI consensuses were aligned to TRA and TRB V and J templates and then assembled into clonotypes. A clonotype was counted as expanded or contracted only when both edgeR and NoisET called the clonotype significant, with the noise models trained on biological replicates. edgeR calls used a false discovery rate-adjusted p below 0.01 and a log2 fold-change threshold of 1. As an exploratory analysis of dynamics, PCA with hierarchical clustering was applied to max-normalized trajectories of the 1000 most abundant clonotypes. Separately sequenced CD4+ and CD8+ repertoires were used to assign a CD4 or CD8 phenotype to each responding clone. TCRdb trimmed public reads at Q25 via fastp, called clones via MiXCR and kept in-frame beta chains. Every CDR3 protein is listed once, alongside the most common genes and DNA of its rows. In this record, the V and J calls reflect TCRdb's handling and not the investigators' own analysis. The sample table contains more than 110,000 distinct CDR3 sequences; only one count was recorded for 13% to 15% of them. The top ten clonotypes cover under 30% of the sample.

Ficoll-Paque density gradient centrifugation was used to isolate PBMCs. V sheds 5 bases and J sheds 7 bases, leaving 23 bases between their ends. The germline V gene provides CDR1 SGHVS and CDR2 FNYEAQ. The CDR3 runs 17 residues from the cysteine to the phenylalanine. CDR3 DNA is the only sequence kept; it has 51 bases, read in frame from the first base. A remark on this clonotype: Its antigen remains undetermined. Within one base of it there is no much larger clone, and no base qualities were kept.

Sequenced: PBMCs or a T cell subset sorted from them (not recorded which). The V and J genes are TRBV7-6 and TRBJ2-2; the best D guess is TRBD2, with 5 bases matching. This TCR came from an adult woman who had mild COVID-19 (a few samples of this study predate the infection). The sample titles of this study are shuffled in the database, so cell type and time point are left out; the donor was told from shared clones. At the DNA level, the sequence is TGTGCCAGCAGCCCCACTTGGACCACTAGTTTTTACGGGGAGCTGTTTTTT. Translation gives CASSPTWTTSFYGELFF.